The following is a TCR beta chain sequence with its context. Some clones are missing from TCRdb's copy, which holds only in-frame ones; the method was immunoSEQ multiplex PCR. The sample yields approximately 110,000 clones, roughly nine tenths seen once. Germline V CDR1 and CDR2: LGHDT, YNNKEL (reference sequence). This CDR3 has 15 residues. The junction had 11 bases not matched to a gene; V was cut back by 6 bases and J by 5 bases. This entry comes from a study of control samples from healthy donors and cancer patients. This sequence joins TRBV3-1 (or the pseudogene TRBV3-2) and TRBJ2-3; TRBD2 matches 7 bases. Sequenced input: blood. The receptor's source is a woman under 30 in good health. Here the CDR3 reads CASRPGTTMRDTQYF. In nucleotides, the CDR3 is TGTGCCAGCAGGCCCGGGACTACCATGAGAGATACGCAGTATTTT.